Each of the 9 T cell receptor beta chains below was sequenced from the same sample in a study of graft-versus-host responses after intestinal transplantation. Profiling relied on immunoSEQ multiplex PCR, and the TCRdb table lists in-frame clones only, not all of them. The data contain several thousand clones, more than 25% of them seen just once; the ten biggest clones take up approximately 4.9%. Here the sequenced sample was alloreactive CD4+ T cells from a mixed lymphocyte reaction culture, taken before intestinal transplant. The subset is: CFSE-low proliferating T cells sorted from roughly six-day pre-transplant mixed lymphocyte reaction (GvH or HvG direction). These receptors all stem from a human patient who received an intestinal transplant.

J is TRBJ2-3 and V is TRBV6-5, with 7 bases lining up with TRBD1. The CDR3 has 15 residues. Per germline, CDR1 MNHEY and CDR2 SVGAGI. V shed 6 bases, J shed 2 bases, and the junction held 8 bases outside the gene matches. CDR3: CASRSGTVHTDTQYF. In DNA form, the CDR3 reads TGTGCCAGCAGATCCGGGACAGTACACACAGATACGCAGTATTTT.

In the case of this clone: A much larger clone differs by one base, so this may be a read error. Other DNA sequences in this sample translate to the same CDR3. This chain uses TRBV29-1 with TRBJ1-5; a possible D gene is TRBD1 (6 bases). V dropped 6 bases and J dropped 6 bases, with 15 bases sitting between them. Germline V CDR1 and CDR2: SQVTM, ANQGSEA. CDR3 length: 13 residues. The CDR3 protein is CSVEGGAGQPQHF. Here the CDR3 DNA reads TGCAGCGTCGAGGGGGGGGCGGGTCAGCCCCAGCATTTT.

This chain uses TRBV6-8 with TRBJ1-2; D is unresolved. This CDR3 comprises 10 residues. From germline, CDR1 is MNHGY and CDR2 SAAAGT. Trimming took 6 bases from V and 4 from J, leaving 3 bases between them. The CDR3 nucleotides are TGTGCCAGCAGCTTCTATGGCTACACCTTC. This codes for CASSFYGYTF.

The genes are TRBV5-5 and TRBJ2-2; 7 bases are shared with TRBD1. Trimming at V came to 1 base and at J to 0 bases, leaving 3 bases not matched to a gene. In germline, CDR1 is SGHKS, CDR2 YYEKEE (reference sequence). The CDR3 is 16 amino acids. In DNA form, the CDR3 reads TGTGCCAGCAGCTTGTTTGACAGGGCGAACACCGGGGAGCTGTTTTTT. Amino acid sequence: CASSLFDRANTGELFF.

This clone was detected a few times. The CDR3 protein is CASSLDQWGVTQYF. In DNA form, the CDR3 reads TGTGCCAGCAGCTTAGATCAATGGGGAGTCACGCAGTATTTT. V is TRBV11-3 and J is TRBJ2-3, with D maybe TRBD2 (5 bases). This CDR3 is built from 14 residues. CDR1 and CDR2 (germline): SGHNT, YENEEA. The V end was cut by 0 bases, the J end by 9 bases, with 13 bases between. Full variable domain (missing parts from reference TRBV11-3 and TRBJ2-3): EAGVVQSPRYKIIEKKQPVAFWCNPISGHNTLYWYLQNLGQGPELLIRYENEEAVDDSQLPKDRFSAERLKGVDSTLKIQPAELGDSAVYLCASSLDQWGVTQYFGPGTRLTVL.

In this sample, this clone turned up a few times. The V call is TRBV4-2, the J call TRBJ2-7; 9 bases are shared with TRBD1. Per the germline V gene, CDR1 is LGHNA and CDR2 is YNFKEQ. The CDR3 is made up of 16 amino acids. Trimming took 5 bases from V and 5 from J; bases not matched to a gene: 13. The DNA of the CDR3 is TGTGCCAGCAGCTTAGGGGGAGGACAGGGGCGGGACGAGCAGTACTTC. Its translation is CASSLGGGQGRDEQYF.

The table lists this clone with a few counts. J is TRBJ2-3 and V is TRBV27; no definite D call. From germline, CDR1 is MNHEY and CDR2 SMNVEV (reference sequence). The V end lost 4 bases, the J end lost 3 bases, and 8 bases lay between the germline ends. There are 13 residues in the CDR3. Here the CDR3 reads CASSSPWTDTQYF. DNA for the CDR3: TGTGCCAGCAGTTCCCCCTGGACAGATACGCAGTATTTT.

This clone was detected a few times. The chain is built from TRBV5-4 and TRBJ1-1; 7 nucleotides align to TRBD1. The CDR3 runs 14 residues. Per germline, CDR1 SGHNT and CDR2 YYREEE (reference sequence). V shed 3 bases and J 0 bases; nucleotides not matched to a gene: 2. The CDR3 region has the DNA TGTGCCAGCAGCTGGACAGGCTTGAACACTGAAGCTTTCTTT. Translated: CASSWTGLNTEAFF.

This chain uses TRBV6-7 with TRBJ2-1; TRBD2 might be the D (6 bases). TRBV6-7 is an ORF, with its function uncertain. Between the trimmed V and J ends, which lost 5 bases and 9 bases, there was a span of 20 bases. The CDR3 contains 15 residues. The chain's CDR3 is CASSLGAGNSAEQFF. For the CDR3, the DNA is TGTGCCAGCAGTCTTGGGGCGGGAAACTCGGCTGAGCAGTTCTTC.